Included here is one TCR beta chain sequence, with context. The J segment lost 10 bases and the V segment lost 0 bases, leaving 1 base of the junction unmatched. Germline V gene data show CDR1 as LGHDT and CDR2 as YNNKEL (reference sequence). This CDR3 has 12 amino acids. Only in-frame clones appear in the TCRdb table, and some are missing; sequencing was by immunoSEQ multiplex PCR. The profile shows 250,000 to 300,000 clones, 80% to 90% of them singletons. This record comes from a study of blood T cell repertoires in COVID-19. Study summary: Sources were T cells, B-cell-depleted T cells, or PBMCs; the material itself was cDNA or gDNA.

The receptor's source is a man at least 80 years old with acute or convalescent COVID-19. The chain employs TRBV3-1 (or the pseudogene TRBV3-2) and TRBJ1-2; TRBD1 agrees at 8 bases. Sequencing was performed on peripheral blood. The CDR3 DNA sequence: TGTGCCAGCAGCCAAGACCAGGGGGCCTACACCTTC. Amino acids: CASSQDQGAYTF.